These 10 T cell receptor beta chains came from one sample sequenced in a study of blood T cells in healthy people across ages. A second PCR, run for roughly 7 to 11 cycles, used a sample-barcoded 5' primer plus a J-beta primer mix. TCRdb used MiXCR to reprocess the 5' RACE reads, holding one entry per CDR3 protein. This sample has roughly 1 million distinct CDR3 sequences; around 25% occur once, and the top ten carry 0.75%. These sequences were also reported in another study, on T cells of mothers and their children.

Material for sequencing was blood. These receptor sequences come from a girl aged 2-10 years in good health.

The J gene is TRBJ1-1, the V gene TRBV7-6; maybe TRBD1 (5 bases). The germline V gene has CDR1 SGHVS and CDR2 FNYEAQ. V lost 1 base, J lost 4 bases, and 10 bases lay in between. This CDR3 has 14 amino acids. The CDR3 DNA sequence: TGTGCCAGCAGCTTAGAAGGGGAGACCACTGAAGCTTTCTTT. This encodes CASSLEGETTEAFF.

This clonotype was detected only a few times. This sequence joins TRBV12-3 or TRBV12-4 and TRBJ2-5, with TRBD2 as a possible D gene (6 bases). V shed 2 bases and J shed 2 bases, with 18 bases lying between them. The CDR3 is 17 residues long. The chain's CDR3 is CASSLWRAGSGQETQYF. In DNA form, the CDR3 reads TGTGCCAGCAGTTTATGGAGGGCAGGGAGTGGACAAGAGACCCAGTACTTC.

This clonotype was seen only a few times. CDR3 in DNA: TGCAGTGCTAGAGTTTGGGGGGCGAATGGCTACACCTTC. This translates into CSARVWGANGYTF. This rearrangement joins TRBV20-1 to TRBJ1-2; TRBD1 might be the D (6 bases). The CDR3 is 13 amino acids. V lost 1 base, J lost 6 bases, and 12 bases lay in between. The germline V gene encodes CDR1 DFQATT and CDR2 SNEGSKA (reference sequence).

The sample holds many counts of this clonotype. J is TRBJ1-2 and V is TRBV28; D is perhaps TRBD1 (5 bases). With 3 bases removed from V and 7 bases from J, the gap between germline ends came to 6 bases. The CDR3 spans 11 residues. Per the germline V gene, CDR1 is MDHEN and CDR2 is SYDVKM. The CDR3 protein is CASSFGGGYTF. CDR3 bases: TGTGCCAGCAGTTTCGGGGGTGGCTACACCTTC.

This clonotype was seen repeatedly, ten times or more. The chain couples TRBV3-1 to TRBJ2-5; no clear D. V was cut by 0 bases and J by 4 bases, with 9 bases left in between. Germline V gene sequence: CDR1 LGHDT, CDR2 YNNKEL (reference sequence). The CDR3 runs 14 residues. The CDR3 DNA reads TGTGCCAGCAGCCAAGATGTACCCTCAGAGACCCAGTACTTC. The encoded protein is CASSQDVPSETQYF.

In this sample, this clonotype turned up a few times. CDR3 region: CASTPTSRGPLLTQYF. CDR3 in DNA: TGCGCCAGCACCCCTACCTCCCGGGGCCCTTTATTGACCCAGTACTTC. The V call is TRBV5-1, the J call TRBJ2-5; tentatively, D is TRBD1 or TRBD2 (5 bases each). This CDR3 is built from 16 residues. Trimming pared 6 bases from V and 7 bases from J, leaving 25 bases between. CDR1 is SGHRS, CDR2 YFSETQ, per germline.

This chain uses TRBV28 with TRBJ2-5; D is uncertain. The germline CDR1 and CDR2 sequences are MDHEN and SYDVKM. The CDR3 has 12 residues. Trimming took 6 bases from V and 5 from J, leaving 10 bases between them. CDR3 sequence reads: CASRGNWETQYF. The CDR3 DNA is TGTGCCAGCAGGGGCAACTGGGAGACCCAGTACTTC.

This clonotype has a handful of counts. This chain joins TRBV5-1 and TRBJ2-2; 8 nucleotides line up with TRBD1. CDR1 and CDR2 from the germline V gene are SGHRS and YFSETQ. V was clipped by 3 bases and J by 6 bases; unmatched bases: 7. The CDR3 length is 15 residues. CDR3 region: CASSSGQVEPGELFF. The CDR3 DNA follows: TGCGCCAGCAGCTCGGGACAGGTGGAACCCGGGGAGCTGTTTTTT. Complete variable domain (other parts from reference TRBV5-1 and TRBJ2-2): KAGVTQTPRYLIKTRGQQVTLSCSPISGHRSVSWYQQTPGQGLQFLFEYFSETQRNKGNFPGRFSGRQFSNSRSEMNVSTLELGDSALYLCASSSGQVEPGELFFGEGSRLTVL.

This clonotype was detected only once. This chain uses TRBV6-5 with TRBJ2-3; 10 bases map to TRBD1. This CDR3 is built from 14 residues. The V gene end was trimmed by 7 bases and the J gene end by 3 bases; junction bases not matched to a gene: 4. The germline V gene encodes CDR1 MNHEY and CDR2 SVGAGI. The CDR3 here is CASKRDRGTDTQYF. CDR3 coding DNA: TGTGCCAGCAAGCGGGACAGGGGAACAGATACGCAGTATTTT.

The V call is TRBV20-1, the J call TRBJ1-5; D is uncertain. The germline V gene has CDR1 DFQATT and CDR2 SNEGSKA (reference sequence). The CDR3 consists of 17 residues. V was pared by 6 bases and J by 0 bases, with 21 bases between. CDR3 DNA: TGCAGTGCCGTGATGGACTCTCTTGGAACTAGCAATCAGCCCCAGCATTTT. This translates into CSAVMDSLGTSNQPQHF.